What follows are 11 T cell receptor beta chains derived from one specimen sequenced in a study of identical twins. In TCRdb, the 5' RACE reads were re-called with MiXCR into one record per CDR3 protein. The data hold approximately 550,000 distinct CDR3 sequences, with around 20% observed a single time. The same specimen was also included in a second study, on yellow fever vaccine responses in identical twins.

The sequencing sample was made of CD4+ T cells sorted from blood. Every receptor here comes from a woman aged 18-29 years in good health.

This clonotype was observed a few times. V is TRBV5-1 and J is TRBJ1-2, with D tentatively TRBD1 (5 bases). V was clipped by 4 bases and J by 3 bases, with 16 bases between them. Germline assignment: CDR1 SGHRS and CDR2 YFSETQ. The CDR3 runs 15 residues. CDR3 sequence (DNA): TGCGCCAGCAGCCACCGGGGAGGGGTGGACTATGGCTACACCTTC. Translation: CASSHRGGVDYGYTF.

A few counts support this clonotype. V is TRBV28 and J is TRBJ2-1; D gene uncertain. Trimming pared 5 bases from V and 0 bases from J, leaving 11 bases between. Per the germline V gene, CDR1 is MDHEN and CDR2 is SYDVKM. This CDR3 comprises 15 residues. The CDR3 is CASSPDFSSYNEQFF. The DNA of the CDR3 is TGTGCCAGCAGTCCAGACTTCAGCTCCTACAATGAGCAGTTCTTC.

This clonotype was seen once. V gene TRBV9 combines with J gene TRBJ2-7; 7 positions match TRBD1. This CDR3 contains 16 residues. V lost 3 bases and J lost 4; bases outside the gene matches: 13. Germline CDR1 is SGDLS and CDR2 is YYNGEE. CDR3 protein: CASSAQSTGSSYEQYF. CDR3 coding DNA: TGTGCCAGCAGCGCCCAATCGACAGGGAGCAGTTACGAGCAGTACTTC. The entire variable domain, with the rest obtained from reference TRBV9 and TRBJ2-7, is as follows: DSGVTQTPKHLITATGQRVTLRCSPRSGDLSVYWYQQSLDQGLQFLIQYYNGEERAKGNILERFSAQQFPDLHSELNLSSLELGDSALYFCASSAQSTGSSYEQYFGPGTRLTVT.

This clonotype was seen more than once but under ten times. J is TRBJ2-1 and V is TRBV18, with 10 bases lining up with TRBD2. The CDR3 is 16 residues long. Germline V gene data show CDR1 as KGHSH and CDR2 as LQKENI. J was trimmed by 6 bases and V by 0 bases; bases with no gene match: 5. CDR3 region: CASSPPLAGVSNEQFF. CDR3 nucleotides: TGTGCCAGCTCACCACCCCTAGCGGGAGTAAGCAATGAGCAGTTCTTC.

This clonotype was detected only a few times. The CDR3: CSARDTRGTNEKLFF. CDR3 coding DNA: TGCAGTGCTAGAGACACCAGGGGCACTAATGAAAAACTGTTTTTT. The genes are TRBV20-1 and TRBJ1-4, with D maybe TRBD1 (6 bases). Germline CDR1 DFQATT, CDR2 SNEGSKA (reference sequence). The V and J ends lost 0 bases and 2 bases respectively, with 10 bases between them. The length of the CDR3 is 15 residues.

This clonotype appeared a few times. This chain connects TRBV4-1 to TRBJ1-4; tentative D call: TRBD1 (6 bases). Trimming shortened V by 1 base and J by 7 bases, and 22 bases separated the two germline ends. The CDR3 sequence is 18 residues long. Germline V CDR1 and CDR2: MGHRA, YSYEKL. The DNA for the CDR3 is TGCGCCAGCAGCCAAGGTTGGCAGGGGCCCGTGGTGGGTGAAAAACTGTTTTTT. Its translation: CASSQGWQGPVVGEKLFF.

In its sample, this clonotype was seen a few times. The V and J genes are TRBV9 and TRBJ2-5; D not certain. The V end lost 3 bases, the J end lost 7 bases, and 7 bases lay between the germline ends. The CDR3 runs to 11 residues. CDR1 is SGDLS, CDR2 YYNGEE, per germline. The CDR3 region has the DNA TGTGCCAGCAGCGACGAGACGACCCAGTACTTC. Its protein product is CASSDETTQYF.

V and J are TRBV28 and TRBJ2-6; D is ambiguous. V gave up 2 bases and J gave up 3 bases, with 5 bases separating them. CDR3 size: 14 residues. CDR1 and CDR2 (germline): MDHEN, SYDVKM. The CDR3 coding sequence is TGTGCCAGCAGTTTACCGTTTGGGGCCAACGTCCTGACTTTC. This codes for CASSLPFGANVLTF. The full variable domain, rest sourced from reference TRBV28 and TRBJ2-6, is DVKVTQSSRYLVKRTGEKVFLECVQDMDHENMFWYRQDPGLGLRLIYFSYDVKMKEKGDIPEGYSVSREKKERFSLILESASTNQTSMYLCASSLPFGANVLTFGAGSRLTVL.

The V call is TRBV7-8, the J call TRBJ1-3; weak D call: TRBD1 (6 bases). The germline V gene encodes CDR1 SGHVS and CDR2 FQNEAQ. The CDR3 runs 14 residues. Between the trimmed V and J ends, which lost 4 bases and 3 bases, there was a span of 10 bases. CDR3 residues: CASSSLDSGNTIYF. In DNA, the CDR3 is TGTGCCAGCAGCTCACTGGACAGTGGAAACACCATATATTTT.

The chain employs TRBV5-1 and TRBJ2-7; TRBD1 matches at 12 bases. The CDR3 runs 19 residues. Germline V CDR1 and CDR2: SGHRS, YFSETQ. The J segment lost 2 bases and the V segment lost 1 base, leaving 13 bases of the junction unmatched. CDR3 bases: TGCGCCAGCAGCTTGAATGCCCCGGGACAGGGGGCTCGGCCCTACGAGCAGTACTTC. As protein: CASSLNAPGQGARPYEQYF.

The V call is TRBV5-1, the J call TRBJ2-6, with 11 positions matching TRBD2. Unmatched junction bases numbered 8, after V lost 6 bases and J lost 0 bases. Looked up from germline, CDR1 is SGHRS and CDR2 is YFSETQ. The CDR3 runs 18 residues. CDR3 nucleotide sequence: TGCGCCAGCACCCGGGGACTAGCGGAAATCTCTGGGGCCAACGTCCTGACTTTC. Amino acids: CASTRGLAEISGANVLTF. The variable domain in full, completed from reference TRBV5-1 and TRBJ2-6, reads KAGVTQTPRYLIKTRGQQVTLSCSPISGHRSVSWYQQTPGQGLQFLFEYFSETQRNKGNFPGRFSGRQFSNSRSEMNVSTLELGDSALYLCASTRGLAEISGANVLTFGAGSRLTVL.